This TCR beta chain emerged from a study of OX40 agonist ivuxolimab in advanced cancers. This table comes from immunoSEQ multiplex PCR, and its TCRdb copy is limited to in-frame clones, with some not included. Found here are some 100,000 clones, under 95% of them singletons; the top ten hold roughly 2.8%. Germline CDR1 and CDR2: SGHTS and YDEGEE. The ends lost 1 base at V and 1 base at J; junction bases unmatched: 6. The CDR3 consists of 16 residues. The receptor's source is an adult with an advanced solid tumor such as melanoma, head and neck, liver or kidney cancer. This rearrangement joins TRBV5-8 to TRBJ1-2, with 8 positions matching TRBD1. Sample: CD4+ or CD8+ T cells sorted from blood, taken in a trial of the OX40 agonist ivuxolimab. The CDR3 here is CASSLRTGTGNYGYTF. CDR3 in DNA: TGTGCCAGCAGCTTGCGGACAGGGACTGGTAACTATGGCTACACCTTC.